Listed below are T cell receptor beta chains from one sample, sequenced in a study of PD-1 blockade in classical Hodgkin lymphoma. Sequenced by immunoSEQ multiplex PCR; TCRdb stores in-frame clones only, minus some. This table holds around 27,000 clones, roughly nine tenths found once. What was sequenced was peripheral blood mononuclear cells (PBMCs). The receptors shown here come from a human donor with classical Hodgkin lymphoma. Each CDR3 is given with its conserved first and last residue. A D gene is named only where the DNA matches it firmly. The size of a clone is reported for some rows only, either as once, few or many, or as a class for expanded clones.

>TRBV9|.|TRBJ2-5|.
TGTGCCAGCAGCCCCCGGTTTTCCCAAGAGACCCAGTACTTC
CASSPRFSQETQYF
>TRBV28|few|TRBJ2-7|.
TGTGCCAGCAGGGCGCCGGGATATCCACCCTACGAGCAGTACTTC
CASRAPGYPPYEQYF
>TRBV7-2|once|TRBJ1-1|.
TGTGCCAGCAGCTTAGGCGCAGTTAACACTGAAGCTTTCTTT
CASSLGAVNTEAFF
>TRBV7-8|.|TRBJ1-2|.
TGTGCCAGCAGCCCCCCCCGGGGACGGAACTATGGCTACACCTTC
CASSPPRGRNYGYTF
>TRBV7-7|.|TRBJ2-7|.
TGTGCCAGCAGCACAACAAACAGCGGGGAGCAGTACTTC
CASSTTNSGEQYF
>TRBV28|.|TRBJ2-1|TRBD2
TGTGCCAGCAGTACACCCGGGACTAGCGGGAGGGATGAGCAGTTCTTC
CASSTPGTSGRDEQFF
>TRBV7-9|.|TRBJ2-1|.
TGTGCCAGCAGCTTAACCTCCCGGGACAATGAGCAGTTCTTC
CASSLTSRDNEQFF
>TRBV19|.|TRBJ2-1|.
TGTGCCAGTAGTATGGTTAATGAGCAGTTCTTC
CASSMVNEQFF
>TRBV6-5|.|TRBJ1-1|.
TGTGCCAGCAGCCGTCCGGATGGGTACACTGAAGCTTTCTTT
CASSRPDGYTEAFF
>TRBV28|.|TRBJ2-7|.
TGTGCCAGCACAATACAGGGAAACGAGCAGTACTTC
CASTIQGNEQYF
>TRBV7-8|once|TRBJ1-1|TRBD1
TGTGCCAGCAGCCTTGGGACAGCAAGTGCTGAAGCTTTCTTT
CASSLGTASAEAFF
>TRBV5-1|.|TRBJ2-7|TRBD2
TGCGCCAGCAGCTTTAGCGGGCTGGCCGAGCAGTACTTC
CASSFSGLAEQYF
>TRBV27|.|TRBJ2-1|.
TGTGCCAGCAGCAGGCCCACCTCCTACAATGAGCAGTTCTTC
CASSRPTSYNEQFF
>TRBV6-1|.|TRBJ1-5|.
TGTGCCAGCAGTCCTGAGGGCAATCAGCCCCAGCATTTT
CASSPEGNQPQHF
>TRBV7-9|.|TRBJ2-7|TRBD2
TGTGCCAGCAGCTCGGGACTAGCGGGAGTACTTCACGAGCAGTACTTC
CASSSGLAGVLHEQYF
>TRBV28|.|TRBJ2-7|TRBD2
TGTGCCAGCAGTTTTGCTGCGGGAGGGCCCGAGGAGCAGTACTTC
CASSFAAGGPEEQYF
>TRBV18|.|TRBJ2-5|.
TGTGCCAGCTCCCGAGATAGCGGTGGGGAGACCCAGTACTTC
CASSRDSGGETQYF
>TRBV7-2|.|TRBJ2-5|.
TGTGCCAGCAGCCCAAGGGCACAGTTCCAAGAGACCCAGTACTTC
CASSPRAQFQETQYF
>TRBV2|.|TRBJ2-3|TRBD2
TGTGCCAGCAGTGAACCTAGCGGGAGTACCCCAGCCGGGATAGATACGCAGTATTTT
CASSEPSGSTPAGIDTQYF
>TRBV23-1|once|TRBJ2-3|TRBD2
TGCGCCAGCAGTCAGCCTAGCGGGAGAGCAGATACGCAGTATTTT
CASSQPSGRADTQYF
>TRBV7-2|.|TRBJ2-7|TRBD2
TGTGCCAGCAGTCCCCGGGGGAGCGGGAGGGCCTACGAGCAGTACTTC
CASSPRGSGRAYEQYF
>TRBV28|.|TRBJ1-1|.
TGTGCCAGCGTCCGGCCCAATTTGAACACTGAAGCTTTCTTT
CASVRPNLNTEAFF
>TRBV11-2|.|TRBJ2-7|.
TGTGCCAGCAGCTTGTGGCAGGCTTCCTACGAGCAGTACTTC
CASSLWQASYEQYF
>TRBV12-1|.|TRBJ1-5|.
TGTGCCAGCAGCGACATCCCGGGTGTCAATCAGCCCCAGCATTTT
CASSDIPGVNQPQHF
>TRBV11-3|.|TRBJ1-1|.
TGTGCCAGCAGCTTGGGGGGCCGGGTCACTGAAGCTTTCTTT
CASSLGGRVTEAFF
>TRBV6-1|.|TRBJ1-1|TRBD1
TGTGCCGCCAGGGACAGGAGTGAGGGTGAAGCTTTCTTT
CAARDRSEGEAFF
>TRBV5-1|.|TRBJ2-5|.
TGCGCCAGCAGCGCGGAAGGCGGCCAGGCGATACAAGAGACCCAGTACTTC
CASSAEGGQAIQETQYF